This T cell receptor (beta chain) came from a study of shared clonotypes between healthy human individuals. General study results and limits: Blood alone was sampled, and tissue repertoires likely differ.

CDR3 length equals 11 residues. Germline V lookup: CDR1 DFQATT, CDR2 SNEGSKA (reference sequence). J gave up 15 bases and V 5 bases, and 10 bases lay outside the gene matches. A word on this clone: Its specificity is not known.

The protocol was immunoSEQ multiplex PCR, while the TCRdb copy is restricted to in-frame clones and leaves out a portion. This table has around 1.1 million clones, roughly 77% appearing once. The receptor was isolated from a man aged 18 to 29 in good health. Some clones in this sample may be carry-over from other donors' samples. The chain links TRBV20-1 to TRBJ2-1; 7 bases are shared with TRBD2. The sample consisted of memory CD4+ T cells from PBMCs. The sample's subset: CD45RA-negative fraction. CDR3 protein: CSARTRARAFF. The CDR3 DNA reads TGCAGTGCTCGGACTAGGGCAAGGGCGTTCTTC.